The 8 T cell receptor beta chains below all came from one sample that was sequenced in a study of Tregs in tolerant kidney transplant recipients. Clones were sequenced by immunoSEQ multiplex PCR, and TCRdb holds only the in-frame ones, with some missing. The sample contains more than 95,000 clones, around nine tenths of which appear only once. The sequencing input was CD4+ T cells from blood. These receptors were taken from a human donor in good health.

V is TRBV11-2 and J is TRBJ1-4; TRBD1 aligns across 7 bases. The CDR3 totals 15 residues. Germline V lookup: CDR1 SGHAT, CDR2 FQNNGV. V shed 5 bases, J shed 7 bases, and the junction held 10 bases outside the gene matches. CDR3 loop: CASSLIRGQGEKLFF. In nucleotides, the CDR3 is TGTGCCAGCAGCCTCATAAGGGGGCAGGGTGAAAAACTGTTTTTT. The full variable domain, with the rest looked up from reference TRBV11-2 and TRBJ1-4, is EAGVAQSPRYKIIEKRQSVAFWCNPISGHATLYWYQQILGQGPKLLIQFQNNGVVDDSQLPKDRFSAERLKGVDSTLKIQPAKLEDSAVYLCASSLIRGQGEKLFFGSGTQLSVL.

The rearrangement joins TRBV28 to TRBJ1-2; D is perhaps TRBD1 (6 bases). The CDR3 is 13 residues long. Trimming took 7 bases from V and 8 from J, leaving 17 bases between them. The germline gives CDR1 MDHEN, CDR2 SYDVKM. CDR3 in DNA: TGTGCCAGCACCCTTCGCGGGGGCGCGGGCTACACCTTC. Translated: CASTLRGGAGYTF.

V is TRBV2 and J is TRBJ1-1, with D maybe TRBD1 (5 bases). V was trimmed by 6 bases and J by 0 bases, leaving 11 bases between them. The CDR3 has 14 residues. Germline CDR1 SNHLY, CDR2 FYNNEI. The CDR3 DNA sequence: TGTGCCAGCAGGGAGGGACTTGTGAACACTGAAGCTTTCTTT. Translation: CASREGLVNTEAFF.

The gene calls are TRBV7-2 and TRBJ1-3; D is uncertain. Germline lookup yields CDR1 SGHTA and CDR2 FQGNSA. Trimming shortened V by 0 bases and J by 4 bases, and 1 base separated the two germline ends. The CDR3 totals 12 residues. DNA for the CDR3: TGTGCCAGCAGCTTAGCCGGAAACACCATATATTTT. It encodes CASSLAGNTIYF.

The V call is TRBV4-2, the J call TRBJ2-1; D is perhaps TRBD2 (6 bases). The ends were cut back, 3 bases at V and 9 bases at J, with 21 bases in the middle. The CDR3 has 16 residues. CDR1 and CDR2 from the germline V gene are LGHNA and YNFKEQ. CDR3 nucleotide sequence: TGTGCCAGCAGCCATGAGGGGCACGGGGGTTCTCCTGAGCAGTTCTTC. Translating gives CASSHEGHGGSPEQFF.

The chain combines TRBV7-8 with TRBJ1-4; 7 bases agree with TRBD1. CDR1 and CDR2 from the germline V gene are SGHVS and FQNEAQ. This CDR3 has 20 residues. The V and J ends lost 4 bases and 0 bases, in that order; junction bases with no gene match: 17. The CDR3 coding sequence is TGTGCCAGCAGCTCACAGGGGAGCCCCGAAAAGTCCGCAACTAATGAAAAACTGTTTTTT. Protein product: CASSSQGSPEKSATNEKLFF.

This clone was seen a single time. V is TRBV7-8 and J is TRBJ2-5; 9 positions match TRBD2. The CDR3 runs 16 residues. Germline V gene sequence: CDR1 SGHVS, CDR2 FQNEAQ. Unmatched junction bases numbered 6, after V lost 2 bases and J lost 2 bases. This CDR3 reads CASSLKAGGRQETQYF. The CDR3 DNA reads TGTGCCAGCAGCTTAAAGGCGGGGGGGCGTCAAGAGACCCAGTACTTC.

This clone has a single count. The chain uses TRBV30 and TRBJ1-1; TRBD1 agrees at 9 bases. Germline lookup yields CDR1 GTSNPN and CDR2 SVGIG (reference sequence). With 6 bases clipped from V and 4 bases from J, the junction kept 6 bases outside the gene matches. This CDR3 region has 13 residues. The CDR3 nucleotides read TGTGCCTGTCGCGACAGGGGGGGCACTGAAGCTTTCTTT. Amino acid sequence: CACRDRGGTEAFF.